A single sample is the source of the 20 T cell receptor beta chains below, sequenced in a study of T cell repertoires in cytomegalovirus infection. TCRdb redid the calling of the reads with MiXCR, one entry per CDR3 protein. The sample lists some 440,000 distinct CDR3 sequences, 31% occurring once. The sequenced sample consisted of PBMCs. The receptors shown here come from a human donor in good health (CMV status not recorded). Some clones in this sample may be carry-over from other donors' samples.

This clonotype has only a few counts. The V and J genes are TRBV11-2 and TRBJ2-3; unclear D gene. The CDR3 loop spans 16 amino acids. The V and J ends lost 5 bases and 1 base respectively, with 16 bases between them. Per the germline V gene, CDR1 is SGHAT and CDR2 is FQNNGV. The CDR3, as DNA: TGTGCCAGCAGCCCCCAAGGGTTTGTAGGCACAGATACGCAGTATTTT. Amino acids: CASSPQGFVGTDTQYF.

The CDR3 spells CASSLTPSGGATDTQYF. CDR3 bases: TGTGCCAGCAGTTTAACCCCTAGCGGGGGGGCCACAGATACGCAGTATTTT. The chain links TRBV27 to TRBJ2-3; 12 bases are a match to TRBD2. Germline V CDR1 and CDR2: MNHEY, SMNVEV (reference sequence). V gave up 2 bases and J gave up 2 bases; unmatched junction bases: 5. This CDR3 has 17 residues.

This chain connects TRBV4-3 to TRBJ2-3, with a weak D call TRBD2 (5 bases). CDR3 length equals 16 residues. Trimming removed 0 bases from V and 2 bases from J, with 12 bases in between. Germline CDR1 is LGHNA and CDR2 is YSLEER. The CDR3, as DNA: TGCGCCAGCAGCCAAGAGGGAGCGCGCCTCACAGATACGCAGTATTTT. This codes for CASSQEGARLTDTQYF.

In its sample, this clonotype was seen a few times. J is TRBJ2-6 and V is TRBV5-6; D call uncertain. The V gene lost 0 bases and the J gene lost 0 bases, with 10 bases spanning the gap. From germline, CDR1 is SGHDT and CDR2 YYEEEE. This CDR3 comprises 17 residues. CDR3 DNA sequence: TGTGCCAGCAGCTTGGATGTCAGAAGCTCTGGGGCCAACGTCCTGACTTTC. Protein product: CASSLDVRSSGANVLTF.

This clonotype was observed a few times. This may come from a read error, since a much larger clone is one base off. Since no conserved phenylalanine or tryptophan closes the CDR3, a read error is the likely cause. The chain is built from TRBV7-2 and TRBJ2-1; 8 bases are a match to TRBD2. V lost 5 bases, J lost 9 bases, and 9 bases stayed unmatched. This CDR3 has 14 amino acids. Germline CDR1 and CDR2: SGHTA and FQGNSA. The CDR3 DNA reads TGTGCCAGCAGCAGCTTGGGCGGGGGGAGTGAGCAGTTCCTC. Protein sequence: CASSSLGGGSEQFL.

V gene TRBV27 combines with J gene TRBJ1-2, with D unresolved. In germline, CDR1 is MNHEY, CDR2 SMNVEV (reference sequence). With 5 bases removed from V and 2 bases from J, the gap between germline ends came to 21 bases. This CDR3 is 17 amino acids long. CDR3 DNA sequence: TGTGCCAGCAGTCCCCAGACACCGATCACCGTAAACTATGGCTACACCTTC. It encodes CASSPQTPITVNYGYTF.

Points on this clonotype: An end of the junction does not agree with germline; a read error may underlie this. The CDR3: CARSATGLDLYF. The CDR3 region has the DNA TGTGCCCGCAGTGCCACAGGGCTAGATCTGTACTTC. This chain joins TRBV25-1 and TRBJ2-7; D possibly corresponds to TRBD1 (6 bases). This CDR3 has 12 residues. Looked up from germline, CDR1 is MGHDK and CDR2 is SYGVNS.

In this sample, this clonotype turned up many times. This sequence joins TRBV7-8 and TRBJ2-3; 10 bases match TRBD2. Per germline, CDR1 SGHVS and CDR2 FQNEAQ. Trimming cost V 4 bases and J 4 bases; bases outside gene matches: 11. This CDR3 region has 17 residues. This CDR3 reads CASSSPPSGGGADTQYF. The DNA of the CDR3 is TGTGCCAGCAGCTCCCCCCCCAGCGGGGGGGGCGCAGATACGCAGTATTTT.

Concerning this clonotype itself: A clone one base away is much larger, so this may be a read error. The V gene is TRBV7-2, the J gene TRBJ2-4; 8 nucleotides align to TRBD1. The J call is doubtful: the DNA matches TRBJ2-1 better. The CDR3 is made up of 13 amino acids. Germline V gives CDR1 SGHTA, CDR2 FQGNSA. The CDR3 loop reads CASSTGQANIQFF. CDR3 coding DNA: TGTGCCAGCAGCACGGGACAGGCTAACATTCAGTTCTTC.

About this clonotype itself: Possible read error: a much larger clone is one base away. The CDR3 ends on some other residue instead of the conserved phenylalanine or tryptophan, so this is likely a read error. This chain connects TRBV7-2 to TRBJ1-2; D is ambiguous. The ends were cut back, 2 bases at V and 10 bases at J, with 14 bases in the middle. CDR1 and CDR2 (germline): SGHTA, FQGNSA. The CDR3 sequence is 13 residues long. CDR3 residues: CASSLSRGPDYTL. DNA of the CDR3: TGTGCCAGCAGCTTATCCCGGGGTCCAGACTACACCTTA.

The V gene is TRBV6-1, the J gene TRBJ1-6; 8 positions match TRBD1. The V and J ends lost 3 bases and 9 bases, in that order; junction bases with no gene match: 1. This CDR3 has 13 residues. Germline V gives CDR1 MNHNS, CDR2 SASEGT. The CDR3, as DNA: TGTGCCAGCAGTGAGGACAGGGCTTCACCCCTCCACTTT. This encodes CASSEDRASPLHF.

The chain links TRBV28 to TRBJ2-6; 8 bases agree with TRBD1. The CDR3 spans 16 residues. CDR1 is MDHEN and CDR2 is SYDVKM in the germline V gene. The V gene end was trimmed by 3 bases and the J gene end by 2 bases; junction bases not matched to a gene: 3. The CDR3 coding sequence is TGTGCCAGCAGTTTCTTACAGGGGGCTGGGGCCAACGTCCTGACTTTC. Translation gives CASSFLQGAGANVLTF. Drawing the rest from reference TRBV28 and TRBJ2-6, the complete variable domain is DVKVTQSSRYLVKRTGEKVFLECVQDMDHENMFWYRQDPGLGLRLIYFSYDVKMKEKGDIPEGYSVSREKKERFSLILESASTNQTSMYLCASSFLQGAGANVLTFGAGSRLTVL.

Ten or more counts support this clonotype. The gene calls are TRBV7-6 and TRBJ1-6, with TRBD1 as a possible D gene (6 bases). There are 13 residues in the CDR3. Germline values: CDR1 SGHVS, CDR2 FNYEAQ. V was pared by 6 bases and J by 7 bases, with 10 bases between. CDR3 sequence: CASSGQINSPLHF. CDR3 in DNA: TGTGCCAGCAGTGGACAGATCAATTCACCCCTCCACTTT.

V is TRBV2 and J is TRBJ2-7; 7 bases are a match to TRBD1. The V gene's germline CDR1 is SNHLY and CDR2 FYNNEI. The V and J ends lost 5 bases and 1 base, in that order; junction bases with no gene match: 8. The CDR3 covers 15 residues. CDR3 residues: CASSPTGASSYEQYF. In DNA, the CDR3 is TGTGCCAGCAGTCCCACAGGGGCTTCATCCTACGAGCAGTACTTC.

This clonotype was detected ten times or more. The J gene is TRBJ2-3, the V gene TRBV7-8, with unresolved D. V was pared by 3 bases and J by 0 bases, with 10 bases between. CDR1 is SGHVS and CDR2 is FQNEAQ in the germline V gene. There are 15 residues in the CDR3. The CDR3 nucleotides read TGTGCCAGCAGCTTCCGCTCGACAAGCACAGATACGCAGTATTTT. Encoded protein: CASSFRSTSTDTQYF.

The chain couples TRBV6-6 to TRBJ2-4; D is unresolved. In germline, CDR1 is MNHNY, CDR2 SVGAGI (reference sequence). CDR3 length: 14 amino acids. V lost 0 bases and J lost 8, with 11 bases in between. This CDR3 is CASSYSSERDIQYF. The CDR3 region has the DNA TGTGCCAGCAGTTACTCCAGCGAAAGGGACATTCAGTACTTC.

At least ten counts were recorded for this clonotype. This chain uses TRBV12-3 or TRBV12-4 with TRBJ1-2, with 8 bases aligning to TRBD1. This CDR3 contains 15 residues. V shed 6 bases and J 5 bases; nucleotides not matched to a gene: 11. CDR3 coding DNA: TGTGCCAGCAGGCGGGCCGGGACAGGCGGTTATGGCTACACCTTC. It is translated as CASRRAGTGGYGYTF.

This clonotype was seen more than once but under ten times. The chain uses TRBV18 and TRBJ1-3; a weak D match, TRBD1 (6 bases). With 2 bases removed from V and 2 bases from J, the gap between germline ends came to 10 bases. Germline CDR1 and CDR2: KGHSH and LQKENI. The CDR3 loop spans 15 amino acids. The CDR3 sequence: CASSPMGAAGNTIYF. CDR3 nucleotide sequence: TGTGCCAGCTCACCAATGGGGGCCGCTGGAAACACCATATATTTT.

The V call is TRBV10-3, the J call TRBJ2-7; tentative D call: TRBD2 (6 bases). The CDR3 is made up of 12 amino acids. Germline V gives CDR1 ENHRY, CDR2 SYGVKD. With 8 bases removed from V and 3 bases from J, the gap between germline ends came to 11 bases. The CDR3 DNA is TGTGCCATCGGCGGGACTGGCTACGAGCAGTACTTC. It is translated as CAIGGTGYEQYF.

This clonotype occurred many times. Here the CDR3 reads CASSSPGLAGSDTQYF. Written as DNA, the CDR3 is TGTGCCAGCAGCTCACCGGGACTAGCGGGTTCAGATACGCAGTATTTT. The V call is TRBV7-8, the J call TRBJ2-3; 12 bases fit TRBD2. This CDR3 is 16 amino acids long. V trimming: 4 bases; J trimming: 4 bases; junction bases outside the gene matches: 6. CDR1 and CDR2 from the germline V gene are SGHVS and FQNEAQ.